This TCR beta chain originates from a study of regulatory T cells in long-lasting Graves disease. Points from the study as a whole: It was peripheral blood alone, not thyroid tissue, that was studied.

The time point here: persistent/refractory GD, antithyroid drugs over 5 years with positive TRAb. RNA isolated from PBMCs was used to make the TCR library. This clonotype was counted between two and nine times. The target antigen is unknown. Library construction for TCR beta used iRepertoire HTBI primers and Arm-PCR of CDR3 regions. MiXCR, run by TCRdb on the multiplex PCR reads, gives a single entry per CDR3 protein. The profile shows approximately 400,000 distinct CDR3 sequences, around 20% of them singletons. V lost 1 base and J 7 bases, leaving 5 bases between the germline ends. The CDR3 totals 13 residues. In germline, CDR1 is SGHDN, CDR2 FVKESK.

This clonotype was obtained from a female donor with Graves disease. The chain employs TRBV14 and TRBJ1-6; D ambiguous. This material consisted of peripheral blood mononuclear cells (PBMCs), taken when the disease was refractory, from a patient treated with antithyroid drugs. This CDR3 is CASSQAGNSPLHF. CDR3 bases: TGTGCCAGCAGCCAAGCGGGGAATTCACCCCTCCACTTT.